The clone carrying this T cell receptor beta chain was seen only once. The V gene lost 4 bases and the J gene lost 8 bases, with 14 bases spanning the gap. The CDR3 runs 13 residues. CDR1 and CDR2 from the germline V gene are MNHEY and SVGAGI. In the authors' workflow: Reference gene primers were amplified, and this amplification served to estimate nucleated cell counts. Libraries were prepared by immunoSEQ multiplex PCR; TCRdb keeps only in-frame clonotypes and omits some of them. V and J calls and clone size are those listed in that table; D and trimming were worked out from the DNA. The data hold under 80,000 clones, with roughly 82% observed a single time. This sample is drawn from a study of blood T cell repertoires in COVID-19. Study overall: Whether acute or convalescent, the COVID-19 samples came from the United States, Italy and Spain. Sources were T cells, B-cell-depleted T cells, or PBMCs; the material itself was cDNA or gDNA.

This clonotype was obtained from a man between 50 and 59 years old with acute or convalescent COVID-19. The sequencing input was peripheral blood. This chain uses TRBV6-5 with TRBJ1-2; possibly TRBD1 for D (6 bases). The CDR3 loop is CASSSSDGGGYTF. Here the CDR3 DNA reads TGTGCCAGCAGTTCCTCTGATGGGGGCGGCTACACCTTC.